This TCR beta chain was sequenced for a study of cytomegalovirus exposure and HLA in healthy donors. On the study more broadly: Samples from HLA-typed donors yielded approximately 80 million unique TCRs in an early data release. Broader study findings: Only CMV serostatus was available as immune exposure information.

As to this clone: Its target is not known.

PCR was performed using 60 Vbeta and 13 Jbeta primers. Profiled with immunoSEQ multiplex PCR; TCRdb holds only in-frame clones, not every one. The sample lists around 180,000 clones; more than 80% were seen once. CDR1 and CDR2 (germline): MNHEY, SMNVEV (reference sequence). The ends were cut back, 5 bases at V and 11 bases at J, with 13 bases in the middle. The CDR3 is made up of 13 amino acids. The source of this sequence is a man between 18 and 35 years old in good health and CMV-seronegative. The chain joins TRBV27 to TRBJ1-6; D uncertain. Sequencing was performed on PBMCs. The CDR3 DNA sequence: TGTGCCAGCAGTCTCGGGATTGGGGCACCCCTCCACTTT. This sequence encodes CASSLGIGAPLHF.